This T cell receptor beta chain appears in the sequencing data of a study of blood T cell repertoires in COVID-19. Background on the study: T cells, B-cell-depleted T cells, or PBMCs provided the cDNA or gDNA that served as material.

V shed 2 bases and J 8 bases; nucleotides not matched to a gene: 7. The CDR3 has 14 amino acids. Germline V gene sequence: CDR1 GTSNPN, CDR2 SVGIG (reference sequence). Produced via immunoSEQ multiplex PCR; TCRdb's table is partial and in-frame only. The table records 80,000 to 95,000 clones, roughly 87% of them present only once. Specimen: peripheral blood. The chain employs TRBV30 and TRBJ1-4, with TRBD1 identical over 8 bases. This sequence originates from a man between 70 and 80 years old with acute or convalescent COVID-19. The CDR3 protein is CAWSKTGDNEKLFF. The CDR3 DNA reads as TGTGCCTGGAGTAAGACAGGGGACAACGAAAAACTGTTTTTT.